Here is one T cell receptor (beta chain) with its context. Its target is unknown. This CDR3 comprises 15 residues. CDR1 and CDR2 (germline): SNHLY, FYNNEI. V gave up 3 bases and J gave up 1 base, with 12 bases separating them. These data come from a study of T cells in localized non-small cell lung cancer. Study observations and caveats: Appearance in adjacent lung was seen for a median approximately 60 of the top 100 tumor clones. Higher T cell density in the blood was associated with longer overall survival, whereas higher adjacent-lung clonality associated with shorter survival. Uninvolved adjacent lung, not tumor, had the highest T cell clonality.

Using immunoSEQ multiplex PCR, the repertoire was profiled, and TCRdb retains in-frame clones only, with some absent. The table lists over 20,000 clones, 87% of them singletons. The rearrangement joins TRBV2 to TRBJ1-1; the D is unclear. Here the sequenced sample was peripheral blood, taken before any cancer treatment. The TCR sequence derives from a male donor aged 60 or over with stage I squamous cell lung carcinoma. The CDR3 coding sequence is TGTGCCAGCAGTGAGAGGCGGCAAACGAACACTGAAGCTTTCTTT. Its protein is CASSERRQTNTEAFF.